This TCR beta chain was sequenced during a study of vaccination and CD4 T cells after COVID-19. Study-level information: In the convalescent cohort, there were six males and four females, two of them Hispanic.

Cultured CD4+ T cells had their DNA profiled by the Oncomine TCR Beta short-read assay. MiXCR, applied by TCRdb to the PCR reads, yields one record per CDR3 protein. This sample yields 17,000 or so distinct CDR3 sequences, of which almost 40% are seen a single time; 8.4% belongs to the top ten. In germline, CDR1 is SEHNR, CDR2 FQNEAQ (reference sequence). The CDR3 runs 14 residues. Trimming removed 1 base from V and 2 bases from J, with 8 bases in between. As for this clonotype: Its antigen is undetermined.

Treatment here: approximately 9-day PBMC culture with coronavirus spike peptide pools or control peptides (ViraFEST assay). For ViraFEST, peptide pools expanded antigen-specific T cells, after which the TCRs were sequenced. The TCR originated in a human donor who had recovered from COVID-19. The rearrangement uses TRBV7-9 and TRBJ1-2, with D tentatively TRBD1 (5 bases). Sequenced input: CD4+ T cells from blood, cultured in vitro. CDR3 loop: CASSLGGWNYGYTF. The CDR3, as DNA: TGTGCCAGCAGCTTAGGGGGCTGGAACTATGGCTACACCTTC.